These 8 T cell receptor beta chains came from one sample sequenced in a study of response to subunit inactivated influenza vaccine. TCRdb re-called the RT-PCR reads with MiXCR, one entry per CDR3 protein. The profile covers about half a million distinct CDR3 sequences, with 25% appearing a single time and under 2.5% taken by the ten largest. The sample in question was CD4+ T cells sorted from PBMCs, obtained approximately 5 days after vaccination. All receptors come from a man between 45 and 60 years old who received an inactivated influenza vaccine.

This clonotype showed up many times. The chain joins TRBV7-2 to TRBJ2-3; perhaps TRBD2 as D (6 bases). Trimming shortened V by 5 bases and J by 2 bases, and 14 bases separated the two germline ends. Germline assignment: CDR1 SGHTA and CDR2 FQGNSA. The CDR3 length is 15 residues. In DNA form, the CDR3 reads TGTGCCAGCAGCGCCTCCGGGGGTTACACAGATACGCAGTATTTT. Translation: CASSASGGYTDTQYF.

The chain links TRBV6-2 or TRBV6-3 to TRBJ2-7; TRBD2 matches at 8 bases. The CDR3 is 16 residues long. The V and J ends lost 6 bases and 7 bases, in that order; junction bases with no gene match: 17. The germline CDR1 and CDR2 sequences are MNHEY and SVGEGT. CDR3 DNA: TGTGCCAGCAGCCTCTCCCTTCGGGGGGGAACCGGTGAGCAGTACTTC. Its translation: CASSLSLRGGTGEQYF.

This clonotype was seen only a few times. The CDR3 DNA reads TGCAGTGCTAGACCCCCCGGGCGGGAGGCCTATACGCAGTATTTT. This codes for CSARPPGREAYTQYF. The genes are TRBV20-1 and TRBJ2-3; 8 nucleotides align to TRBD2. Germline CDR1 and CDR2: DFQATT and SNEGSKA (reference sequence). With 2 bases clipped from V and 7 bases from J, the junction kept 11 bases outside the gene matches. The CDR3 extends over 15 amino acids.

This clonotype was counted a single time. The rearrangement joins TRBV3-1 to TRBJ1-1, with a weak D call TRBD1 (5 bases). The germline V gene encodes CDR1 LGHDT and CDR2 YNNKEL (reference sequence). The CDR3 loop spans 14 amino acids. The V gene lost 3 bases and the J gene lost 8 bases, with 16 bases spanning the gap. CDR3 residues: CASSQKSGGTEAFF. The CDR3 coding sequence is TGTGCCAGCAGCCAGAAGTCGGGGGGAACCGAAGCTTTCTTT.

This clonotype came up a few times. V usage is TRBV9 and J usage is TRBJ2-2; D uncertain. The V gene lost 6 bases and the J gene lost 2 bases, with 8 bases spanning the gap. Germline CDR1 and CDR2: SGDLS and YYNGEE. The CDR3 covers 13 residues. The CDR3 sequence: CASTSVNTGELFF. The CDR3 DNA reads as TGTGCCAGCACTTCAGTTAACACCGGGGAGCTGTTTTTT.

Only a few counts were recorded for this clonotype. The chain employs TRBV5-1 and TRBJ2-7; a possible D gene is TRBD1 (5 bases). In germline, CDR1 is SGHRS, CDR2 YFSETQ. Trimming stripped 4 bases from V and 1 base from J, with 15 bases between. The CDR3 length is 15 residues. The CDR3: CASSPTAGPSYEQYF. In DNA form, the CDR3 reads TGCGCCAGCAGCCCTACGGCAGGGCCATCCTACGAGCAGTACTTC.

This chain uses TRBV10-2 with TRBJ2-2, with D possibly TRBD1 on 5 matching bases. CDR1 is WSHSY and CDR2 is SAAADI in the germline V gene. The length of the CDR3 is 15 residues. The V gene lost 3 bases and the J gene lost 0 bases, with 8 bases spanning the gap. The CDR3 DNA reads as TGCGCCAGCAGTGAAGTCAGGGCGAACACCGGGGAGCTGTTTTTT. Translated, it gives CASSEVRANTGELFF.

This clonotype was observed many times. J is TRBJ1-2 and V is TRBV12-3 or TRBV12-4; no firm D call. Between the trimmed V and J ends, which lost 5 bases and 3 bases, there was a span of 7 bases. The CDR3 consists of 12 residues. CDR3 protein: CASSPRDYGYTF. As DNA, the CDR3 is TGTGCCAGCAGTCCGAGGGACTATGGCTACACCTTC.